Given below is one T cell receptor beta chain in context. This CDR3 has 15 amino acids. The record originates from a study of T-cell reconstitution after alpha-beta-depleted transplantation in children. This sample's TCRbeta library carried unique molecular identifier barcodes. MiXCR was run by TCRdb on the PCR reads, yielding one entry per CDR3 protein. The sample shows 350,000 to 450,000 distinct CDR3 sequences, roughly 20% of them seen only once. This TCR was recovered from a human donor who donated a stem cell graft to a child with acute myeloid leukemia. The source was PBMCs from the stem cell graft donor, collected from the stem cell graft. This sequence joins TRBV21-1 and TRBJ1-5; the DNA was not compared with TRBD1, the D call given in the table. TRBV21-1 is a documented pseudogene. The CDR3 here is CASSKARQGNQPQHF. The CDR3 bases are TGTGCCAGCAGCAAAGCGCGACAGGGCAATCAGCCCCAGCATTTT.